This TCR beta chain is drawn from a study of shared clonotypes between healthy human individuals. This CDR3 is built from 10 residues. The germline CDR1 and CDR2 sequences are GTSNPN and SVGIG (reference sequence). This clone was seen at least ten times. Its antigen is unknown. The same CDR3 is also encoded by other DNA sequences in this sample. The replicate PCRs on unsorted PBMC were given 300 ng DNA, which is 25,000 to 30,000 T cell genomes. Produced via immunoSEQ multiplex PCR; TCRdb's table is partial and in-frame only. This table has approximately 460,000 clones, roughly three quarters appearing once. Study conclusions and caveats: The sampled material consisted only of blood, and tissue repertoires are likely to differ.

This sequence originates from a woman aged 40-49 years in good health. Some clones in this sample may be carry-over from other donors' samples. The sequenced material came from PBMCs. The chain employs TRBV30 and TRBJ1-2, with a weak D call TRBD1 (5 bases). CDR3 in amino acids: CTQERGGYTF. The CDR3 coding sequence is TGTACCCAGGAGAGGGGTGGCTACACCTTC. The whole variable domain, remainder taken from reference TRBV30 and TRBJ1-2, is SQTIHQWPATLVQPVGSPLSLECTVEGTSNPNLYWYRQAAGRGLQLLFYSVGIGQISSEVPQNLSASRPQDRQFILSSKKLLLSDSGFYLCTQERGGYTFGSGTRLTVV.